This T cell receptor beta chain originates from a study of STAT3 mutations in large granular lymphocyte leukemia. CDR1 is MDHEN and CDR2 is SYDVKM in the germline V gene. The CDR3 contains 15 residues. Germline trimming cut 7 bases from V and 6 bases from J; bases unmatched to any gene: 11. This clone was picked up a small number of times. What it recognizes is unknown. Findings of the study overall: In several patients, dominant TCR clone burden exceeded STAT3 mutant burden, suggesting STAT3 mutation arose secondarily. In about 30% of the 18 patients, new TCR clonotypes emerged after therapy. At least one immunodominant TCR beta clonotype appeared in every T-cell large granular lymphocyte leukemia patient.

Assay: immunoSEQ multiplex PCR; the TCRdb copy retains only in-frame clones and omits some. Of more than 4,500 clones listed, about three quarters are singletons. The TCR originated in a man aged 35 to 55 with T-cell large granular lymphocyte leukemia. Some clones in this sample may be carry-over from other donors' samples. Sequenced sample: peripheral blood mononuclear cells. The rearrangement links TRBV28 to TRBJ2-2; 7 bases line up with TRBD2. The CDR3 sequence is CASKGSGISSGELFF. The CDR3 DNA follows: TGTGCCAGCAAGGGGAGCGGGATAAGCTCCGGGGAGCTGTTTTTT. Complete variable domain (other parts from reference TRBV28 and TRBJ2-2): DVKVTQSSRYLVKRTGEKVFLECVQDMDHENMFWYRQDPGLGLRLIYFSYDVKMKEKGDIPEGYSVSREKKERFSLILESASTNQTSMYLCASKGSGISSGELFFGEGSRLTVL.